The clone carrying this T cell receptor (beta chain) showed up just a few times. What it binds is not known. This entry belongs to a study of response to subunit inactivated influenza vaccine. The V segment lost 0 bases and the J segment 7 bases; nucleotides outside the gene matches: 8. From germline, CDR1 is MNHEY and CDR2 SVGEGT. This CDR3 contains 16 residues. TCRdb processed the RT-PCR reads anew with MiXCR; each CDR3 protein has one entry. The data hold about 800,000 distinct CDR3 sequences, with around 20% observed a single time. Study observations and caveats: After each seasonal influenza vaccination, few new T cells are recruited, the authors suggested.

The source was PBMCs from blood, collected 5 to 6 days after vaccination. The clonotype was recovered from a middle-aged man who received an inactivated influenza vaccine. V and J are TRBV6-2 or TRBV6-3 and TRBJ1-5, with 8 bases identical to TRBD1. The CDR3 loop reads CASSYSRRQGYQPQHF. CDR3 nucleotide sequence: TGTGCCAGCAGTTACTCGCGCCGACAGGGGTACCAGCCCCAGCATTTT.